Shown below are 20 T cell receptor beta chains from a single sample sequenced in a study of blood T cell repertoires in COVID-19. Here immunoSEQ multiplex PCR was the method, and the copy in TCRdb shows in-frame clones only, minus some. The data hold 100,000 or so clones, with about 85% observed a single time. Sequences were obtained from peripheral blood. These receptor sequences come from a woman aged 70-85 years with active or convalescent COVID-19.

The rearrangement joins TRBV9 to TRBJ1-1, with D uncertain. Germline CDR1 is SGDLS and CDR2 is YYNGEE. The CDR3 runs to 13 residues. Between the trimmed V and J ends, which lost 1 base and 8 bases, there was a span of 12 bases. Written as DNA, the CDR3 is TGTGCCAGCAGCGTAAGGGAGGGCAGGGAAGCTTTCTTT. Translation gives CASSVREGREAFF.

This sequence joins TRBV7-8 and TRBJ2-3; TRBD2 agrees at 10 bases. V was clipped by 1 base and J by 2 bases; unmatched bases: 6. The CDR3 contains 17 residues. Germline V lookup: CDR1 SGHVS, CDR2 FQNEAQ. The chain's CDR3 is CASSLDVAGGYTDTQYF. In nucleotides, the CDR3 is TGTGCCAGCAGCTTAGATGTAGCGGGGGGATACACAGATACGCAGTATTTT. Full variable domain (remainder filled in from reference TRBV7-8 and TRBJ2-3): GAGVSQSPRYKVAKRGQDVALRCDPISGHVSLFWYQQALGQGPEFLTYFQNEAQLDKSGLPSDRFFAERPEGSVSTLKIQRTQQEDSAVYLCASSLDVAGGYTDTQYFGPGTRLTVL.

The chain has TRBV27 and TRBJ1-2, with D perhaps matching TRBD1 (5 bases). V shed 0 bases and J shed 7 bases, with 15 bases lying between them. The V gene's germline CDR1 is MNHEY and CDR2 SMNVEV (reference sequence). The CDR3 has 15 residues. The CDR3 here is CASSLSDKSSAGYTF. The CDR3 region has the DNA TGTGCCAGCAGTTTATCGGACAAATCTTCGGCTGGCTACACCTTC.

Worth noting for this clone: Other nucleotide sequences in the sample specify the same CDR3. The chain links TRBV4-3 to TRBJ2-5; D gene uncertain. The CDR3 contains 13 residues. The ends were cut back, 0 bases at V and 4 bases at J, with 6 bases in the middle. CDR1 and CDR2 (germline): LGHNA, YSLEER. For the CDR3, the DNA is TGCGCCAGCAGCCAAGATCCAGGAGAGACCCAGTACTTC. Translating gives CASSQDPGETQYF.

The chain couples TRBV24-1 to TRBJ2-5; no firm D call. V lost 3 bases and J 4 bases, leaving 11 bases between the germline ends. The CDR3 totals 14 residues. Looked up from germline, CDR1 is KGHDR and CDR2 is SFDVKD. The CDR3 region has the DNA TGTGCCACCAGTGATCCGCGGTTCGGAGAGACCCAGTACTTC. Protein product: CATSDPRFGETQYF.

The chain links TRBV5-1 to TRBJ2-7; D not resolved. The CDR3 consists of 14 residues. Germline CDR1 SGHRS, CDR2 YFSETQ. Trimming removed 0 bases at V and 0 bases at J, with 7 bases between. The CDR3 DNA follows: TGCGCCAGCAGCTTGGGTTCTTCCTCCTACGAGCAGTACTTC. As protein: CASSLGSSSYEQYF.

The genes are TRBV11-3 and TRBJ1-1, with D tentatively TRBD1 (5 bases). The CDR3 runs to 14 residues. Germline V CDR1 and CDR2: SGHNT, YENEEA. V gave up 5 bases and J gave up 1 base, with 11 bases separating them. The CDR3 protein is CASSPGGANTEAFF. As DNA, the CDR3 is TGTGCCAGCAGCCCCGGCGGGGCGAACACTGAAGCTTTCTTT.

The CDR3 loop reads CASSGGLAGGGRGAQYF. The CDR3 coding sequence is TGTGCCAGCAGTGGCGGACTAGCGGGAGGAGGCCGAGGGGCCCAGTACTTC. This chain joins TRBV27 and TRBJ2-5, with 14 positions matching TRBD2. This CDR3 has 17 residues. The germline V gene encodes CDR1 MNHEY and CDR2 SMNVEV (reference sequence). Trimming removed 5 bases from V and 9 bases from J; junction bases left unmatched: 14.

The chain is built from TRBV24-1 and TRBJ2-5, with 11 bases lining up with TRBD2. V gave up 4 bases and J gave up 3 bases; unmatched junction bases: 6. Germline V lookup: CDR1 KGHDR, CDR2 SFDVKD. This CDR3 has 16 amino acids. The CDR3 region is CATSDGGLAVKETQYF. The CDR3 DNA reads as TGTGCCACCAGTGACGGGGGACTAGCGGTAAAAGAGACCCAGTACTTC.

The chain links TRBV28 to TRBJ1-5, with a tentative D call TRBD1 (6 bases). CDR3 size: 16 residues. CDR1 MDHEN and CDR2 SYDVKM come from the germline V gene. V lost 5 bases and J lost 2, with 16 bases in between. The CDR3 nucleotides are TGTGCCAGCAGTGCTCTGGACAGTTACCGCAATCAGCCCCAGCATTTT. Amino acids: CASSALDSYRNQPQHF.

Here the CDR3 reads CAIRDSSGYGYTF. CDR3 bases: TGTGCCATCCGGGACTCTAGTGGCTATGGCTACACCTTC. The chain couples TRBV10-3 to TRBJ1-2, with D possibly TRBD1 on 5 matching bases. The CDR3 runs to 13 residues. Germline CDR1 reads ENHRY; CDR2 reads SYGVKD. Trimming cost V 8 bases and J 4 bases, with 14 bases left between them.

The rearrangement joins TRBV7-3 to TRBJ2-1; TRBD2 matches 11 bases. V trimming: 2 bases; J trimming: 7 bases; junction bases outside the gene matches: 7. The CDR3 consists of 16 residues. Germline lookup yields CDR1 SGHTA and CDR2 FQGTGA. The CDR3 DNA is TGTGCCAGCAGCTTATCCGGGACTAGCGGCCAGAATGAGCAGTTCTTC. Its protein is CASSLSGTSGQNEQFF. Variable domain in full (rest from reference TRBV7-3 and TRBJ2-1): GAGVSQTPSNKVTEKGKYVELRCDPISGHTALYWYRQSLGQGPEFLIYFQGTGAADDSGLPNDRFFAVRPEGSVSTLKIQRTERGDSAVYLCASSLSGTSGQNEQFFGPGTRLTVL.

V gene TRBV5-6 combines with J gene TRBJ2-1, with a weak D call TRBD2 (5 bases). Trimming left V 0 bases short and J 6 bases short, with 13 bases between. The CDR3 is 15 residues long. The germline CDR1 and CDR2 sequences are SGHDT and YYEEEE. CDR3 loop: CASSLVTGTSNEQFF. The DNA of the CDR3 is TGTGCCAGCAGCTTGGTGACGGGAACGAGCAATGAGCAGTTCTTC.

The V call is TRBV5-4, the J call TRBJ1-1, with D tentatively TRBD1 (5 bases). The V end was cut by 1 base, the J end by 1 base, with 8 bases between. The CDR3 consists of 14 residues. Germline V gene lookup returns CDR1 SGHNT and CDR2 YYREEE (reference sequence). This CDR3 is CASSLRQKNTEAFF. CDR3 nucleotides: TGTGCCAGCAGCTTGCGACAGAAGAACACTGAAGCTTTCTTT.

The chain carries TRBV5-4 and TRBJ1-1, with 7 bases lining up with TRBD1. CDR1 and CDR2 from the germline V gene are SGHNT and YYREEE (reference sequence). J gave up 1 base and V 2 bases, and 5 bases lay outside the gene matches. CDR3 length equals 15 residues. CDR3 bases: TGTGCCAGCAGCTTTCCGGGACAGAGGAACACTGAAGCTTTCTTT. This gives the protein CASSFPGQRNTEAFF.

The chain couples TRBV5-5 to TRBJ2-7, with 7 positions matching TRBD1. After removal of 5 bases from V and 5 bases from J, the junction contained 7 bases not matched to a gene. CDR1 is SGHKS and CDR2 is YYEKEE in the germline V gene (reference sequence). The CDR3 has 13 residues. The CDR3 sequence: CASSIDRAHEQYF. The CDR3 DNA reads as TGTGCCAGCAGTATTGACAGGGCCCACGAGCAGTACTTC. Supplemented by reference TRBV5-5 and TRBJ2-7, the full variable domain reads DAGVTQSPTHLIKTRGQQVTLRCSPISGHKSVSWYQQVLGQGPQFIFQYYEKEERGRGNFPDRFSARQFPNYSSELNVNALLLGDSALYLCASSIDRAHEQYFGPGTRLTVT.

This sequence joins TRBV5-1 and TRBJ1-1; no reliable D call. Trimming removed 4 bases at V and 4 bases at J, with 23 bases between. The CDR3 length is 17 residues. Germline V CDR1 and CDR2: SGHRS, YFSETQ. For the CDR3, the DNA is TGCGCCAGCAGCCCAGACATCGGGGTACGATGGGGCACTGAAGCTTTCTTT. Translating gives CASSPDIGVRWGTEAFF.

This clone was counted a single time. This sequence joins TRBV18 and TRBJ2-7; D perhaps matches TRBD2 (6 bases). Germline CDR1 KGHSH, CDR2 LQKENI. The CDR3 covers 16 residues. V was clipped by 2 bases and J by 0 bases, with 14 bases between them. In DNA form, the CDR3 reads TGTGCCAGCTCACCAAATTCTGCGGGACTCTCCTACGAGCAGTACTTC. This sequence encodes CASSPNSAGLSYEQYF.

This clone was seen only a few times. The chain recombines TRBV7-2 with TRBJ2-5, with 7 bases matching TRBD1. The J segment lost 1 base and the V segment lost 1 base, leaving 6 bases of the junction unmatched. Per germline, CDR1 SGHTA and CDR2 FQGNSA. The CDR3 is 16 amino acids. DNA of the CDR3: TGTGCCAGCAGCTTAGGACAGGGATGGGTCCAAGAGACCCAGTACTTC. Translation: CASSLGQGWVQETQYF.

The gene calls are TRBV28 and TRBJ1-1; the match to TRBD1 covers 10 bases. The germline gives CDR1 MDHEN, CDR2 SYDVKM. The CDR3 runs to 16 residues. V was pared by 4 bases and J by 5 bases, with 10 bases of the junction left unmatched. In nucleotides, the CDR3 is TGTGCCAGCAGTTCAGAGGGACAGGGGAGAATAACTGAAGCTTTCTTT. It is translated as CASSSEGQGRITEAFF.